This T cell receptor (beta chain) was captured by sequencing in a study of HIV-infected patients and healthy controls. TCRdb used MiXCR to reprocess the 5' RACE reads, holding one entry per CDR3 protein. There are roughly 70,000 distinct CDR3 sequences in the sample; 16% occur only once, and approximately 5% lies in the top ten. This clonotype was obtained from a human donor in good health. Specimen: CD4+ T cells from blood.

CDR3 nucleotides: TGTGCCAGCAGCGTAGAAGCGAGCTCCTACAATGAGCAGTTCTTC. As protein: CASSVEASSYNEQFF. The rearrangement links TRBV9 to TRBJ2-1, with D unresolved. Trimming took off 0 bases at V and 0 bases at J, with 7 bases between the two ends. Germline V gene lookup returns CDR1 SGDLS and CDR2 YYNGEE. There are 15 residues in the CDR3.